This TCR beta chain was sequenced during a study of T cells in Graves' hyperthyroidism and ophthalmopathy. The TCR beta CDR3 regions underwent amplification using RNA transcripts as the source. The HTBI primer set served for first-round RT-PCR of the TCR CDR3. One entry per CDR3 protein, called by TCRdb with MiXCR from the multiplex PCR reads. The data show around 280,000 distinct CDR3 sequences, approximately 12% seen once. This CDR3 is built from 16 residues. Trimming took 5 bases from V and 1 from J, leaving 16 bases between them. Germline CDR1 is LNHNV and CDR2 is YYDKDF (reference sequence). The genes are TRBV15 and TRBJ2-3, with D perhaps TRBD2 (6 bases). The receptor's source is a woman aged 30 to 39 with Graves' hyperthyroidism that later progressed to Graves' ophthalmopathy. The sequenced material came from blood. The CDR3 spells CATSRGPPGGTDTQYF. CDR3 DNA sequence: TGTGCCACCAGCCGGGGACCGCCGGGAGGCACAGATACGCAGTATTTT. The whole variable domain, filled in from reference TRBV15 and TRBJ2-3, reads DAMVIQNPRYQVTQFGKPVTLSCSQTLNHNVMYWYQQKSSQAPKLLFHYYDKDFNNEADTPDNFQSRRPNTSFCFLDIRSPGLGDTAMYLCATSRGPPGGTDTQYFGPGTRLTVL.